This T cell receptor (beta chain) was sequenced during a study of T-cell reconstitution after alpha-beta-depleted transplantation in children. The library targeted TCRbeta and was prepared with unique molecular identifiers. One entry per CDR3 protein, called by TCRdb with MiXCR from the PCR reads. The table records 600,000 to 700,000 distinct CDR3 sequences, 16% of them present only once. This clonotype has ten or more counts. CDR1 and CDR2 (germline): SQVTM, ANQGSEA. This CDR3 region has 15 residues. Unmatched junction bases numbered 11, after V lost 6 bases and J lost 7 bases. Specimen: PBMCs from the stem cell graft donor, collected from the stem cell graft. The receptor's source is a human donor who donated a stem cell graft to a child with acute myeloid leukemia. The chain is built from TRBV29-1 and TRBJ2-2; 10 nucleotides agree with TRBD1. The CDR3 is CSVKGQGGLNGELFF. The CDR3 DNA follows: TGCAGCGTCAAAGGACAGGGGGGTTTGAACGGGGAGCTGTTTTTT.